The 27 T cell receptor beta chains reported below all come from one sample, sequenced in a study of blood T cells in healthy people across ages. Combining a sample-barcoded 5' primer with a J-beta primer mix, a second PCR ran for roughly 6 to 12 cycles. TCRdb recomputed calls from the 5' RACE reads with MiXCR, one row per CDR3 protein. Here the sample spans almost 800,000 distinct CDR3 sequences, 55% to 75% being singletons. The sample was blood. These TCRs come from a man aged 25-40 years in good health.

This chain uses TRBV6-2 or TRBV6-3 with TRBJ2-3; D is undetermined. Trimming stripped 3 bases from V and 5 bases from J, with 12 bases between. In germline, CDR1 is MNHEY, CDR2 SVGEGT. The CDR3 has 14 amino acids. The CDR3 DNA reads as TGTGCCAGCAGTTATTTGCGATCGGGAGATACGCAGTATTTT. Its translation is CASSYLRSGDTQYF.

The genes are TRBV5-1 and TRBJ2-4; tentatively, D is TRBD2 (5 bases). Gene TRBJ2-7 matches the end of the DNA better, so the J call may be wrong. The CDR3 sequence is 16 residues long. CDR1 is SGHRS, CDR2 YFSETQ, per germline. DNA for the CDR3: TGCGCCAGCAGCTTCCTGGCGCGGGCCCAACCCTACGAGCAGTACTTC. Amino acids: CASSFLARAQPYEQYF.

This clonotype was observed a handful of times. The rearrangement joins TRBV6-5 to TRBJ2-7; TRBD1 agrees at 9 bases. Germline loops: CDR1 MNHEY, CDR2 SVGAGI. This CDR3 is 18 amino acids long. J was trimmed by 3 bases and V by 0 bases; bases with no gene match: 12. CDR3 bases: TGTGCCAGCAGTTACTCGGCCCCCGGGACAGGGTCGTTCTACGAGCAGTACTTC. Translating gives CASSYSAPGTGSFYEQYF.

This clonotype turned up a few times. The rearrangement links TRBV21-1 to TRBJ2-1; the D call in the table, TRBD1, was not verified against the DNA. TRBV21-1 is marked as a pseudogene. The CDR3 has 15 residues. CDR3 sequence reads: CASSKGAETGLVSFF. The CDR3 DNA reads as TGTGCCAGCAGCAAAGGAGCTGAGACAGGCCTTGTTTCGTTCTTC.

The chain recombines TRBV5-1 with TRBJ2-7; TRBD2 matches at 9 bases. Gene TRBJ2-5 matches the end of the DNA better, so the J call may be wrong. This CDR3 region has 17 residues. Germline-derived CDR1 and CDR2 are SGHRS and YFSETQ. The DNA for the CDR3 is TGCGCCAGCAGCTTGGCCTTTGCGCGGGGGGGCCAAGAGACCCAGTACTTC. This translates into CASSLAFARGGQETQYF.

This chain uses TRBV28 with TRBJ2-7; 13 bases are shared with TRBD2. Losses at the gene ends were 5 bases for V and 3 bases for J; bases not matched to a gene: 7. CDR3 length equals 16 residues. In germline, CDR1 is MDHEN, CDR2 SYDVKM. The CDR3 coding sequence is TGTGCCAGCAGTCAACAGGGGACTAGCGGGAACTACGAGCAGTACTTC. It encodes CASSQQGTSGNYEQYF.

The chain recombines TRBV5-6 with TRBJ2-7; 8 nucleotides match TRBD2. Matching the DNA end better, TRBJ2-5 makes the J call doubtful. CDR1 and CDR2 from the germline V gene are SGHDT and YYEEEE. CDR3 length: 15 amino acids. The CDR3 DNA reads as TGTGCCAGCAGCTTGAGAGGGACTAGGGTAGAGACCCAGTACTTC. This encodes CASSLRGTRVETQYF.

This clonotype has at least ten counts. One end of the junction fails to match germline, which may point to a read error. J is TRBJ2-3 and V is TRBV5-1; D gene uncertain. This CDR3 has 14 residues. Germline CDR1 SGHRS, CDR2 YFSETQ. The CDR3 protein is CASSLGQSTDTQYF. DNA for the CDR3: TGTGCCAGCAGCTTAGGGCAGAGCACAGATACGCAGTATTTT.

The rearrangement joins TRBV5-4 to TRBJ2-7; D might be TRBD1 or TRBD2, each matching 6 bases. Matching the DNA end better, TRBJ2-5 makes the J call doubtful. The germline gives CDR1 SGHNT, CDR2 YYREEE (reference sequence). CDR3 size: 15 residues. In nucleotides, the CDR3 is TGTGCCAGCAGCTTGGGGCCCGGGGGCTGGGAGACCCAGTACTTC. This sequence encodes CASSLGPGGWETQYF.

This clonotype appeared a few times. The chain carries TRBV7-2 and TRBJ2-1; D remains ambiguous. CDR1 and CDR2 from the germline V gene are SGHTA and FQGNSA. This CDR3 has 14 residues. V was clipped by 1 base and J by 5 bases, with 9 bases between them. CDR3 sequence: CASSLGPRDNEQFF. Written as DNA, the CDR3 is TGTGCCAGCAGCTTAGGGCCAAGGGACAATGAGCAGTTCTTC.

This clonotype has just a few counts. The chain carries TRBV10-3 and TRBJ2-1; D might be TRBD2 (5 bases). This CDR3 comprises 14 residues. CDR1 and CDR2 from the germline V gene are ENHRY and SYGVKD. The V and J ends lost 3 bases and 1 base respectively, with 7 bases between them. CDR3 amino acids: CAISERTSYNEQFF. CDR3 nucleotides: TGTGCCATCAGTGAAAGGACTTCCTACAATGAGCAGTTCTTC.

This clonotype has only one observation. This sequence joins TRBV10-3 and TRBJ1-2; possible D gene TRBD1, 5 bases. V lost 3 bases to trimming and J lost 5 bases, with 13 bases between them. Germline CDR1 is ENHRY and CDR2 is SYGVKD. This CDR3 is 14 amino acids long. As DNA, the CDR3 is TGTGCCATCAGTGATGGGACGGGAGATTATGGCTACACCTTC. Translated, it gives CAISDGTGDYGYTF.

The V and J genes are TRBV6-5 and TRBJ1-5; weak D call: TRBD1 (6 bases). The CDR3 is 13 residues long. Per germline, CDR1 MNHEY and CDR2 SVGAGI. The germline V and J ends were trimmed by 4 bases and 5 bases, with 9 bases remaining between them. The chain's CDR3 is CASSWGADQPQHF. The CDR3 coding sequence is TGTGCCAGCAGTTGGGGGGCAGATCAGCCCCAGCATTTT.

The J gene is TRBJ2-7, the V gene TRBV7-2; D possibly corresponds to TRBD2 (7 bases). Germline V gene lookup returns CDR1 SGHTA and CDR2 FQGNSA. The CDR3 runs to 15 residues. The germline V and J ends were trimmed by 5 bases and 7 bases, with 21 bases remaining between them. The DNA for the CDR3 is TGTGCCAGCAGCCCCCCACGCGGGGGCGGGAATGAGCAGTACTTC. Protein product: CASSPPRGGGNEQYF.

This clonotype was seen a handful of times. This chain connects TRBV29-1 to TRBJ2-4, with D perhaps matching TRBD1 (6 bases). The CDR3 consists of 13 residues. Germline-derived CDR1 and CDR2 are SQVTM and ANQGSEA. Trimming removed 7 bases at V and 13 bases at J, with 23 bases between. The CDR3 DNA reads as TGCAGCGGCATGACAGGTCTACTGGGGGAGCAGTACTTC. Its translation: CSGMTGLLGEQYF.

This clonotype was detected many times. The gene calls are TRBV7-8 and TRBJ2-5; D uncertain. The CDR3 loop spans 10 amino acids. Germline-derived CDR1 and CDR2 are SGHVS and FQNEAQ. The V end lost 6 bases, the J end lost 4 bases, and 3 bases lay between the germline ends. The CDR3 protein is CASRGETQYF. Written as DNA, the CDR3 is TGTGCCAGCAGGGGAGAGACCCAGTACTTC.

This clonotype was seen a single time. The chain has TRBV20-1 and TRBJ2-5, with D tentatively TRBD1 (6 bases). The DNA end is more similar to TRBJ2-7, so the J call may be wrong. Per germline, CDR1 DFQATT and CDR2 SNEGSKA (reference sequence). CDR3 length: 12 residues. The CDR3 region has the DNA TGCAGTGCCGCTCCACAGGGCTACGAGCAGTACTTC. Its protein product is CSAAPQGYEQYF.

The chain combines TRBV5-1 with TRBJ2-1, with 9 bases matching TRBD2. Germline V gives CDR1 SGHRS, CDR2 YFSETQ. This CDR3 is built from 15 residues. V gave up 0 bases and J gave up 6 bases; unmatched junction bases: 4. The CDR3 coding sequence is TGCGCCAGCAGCTTGGGCGGGGGGGCCTTCAATGAGCAGTTCTTC. Its translation is CASSLGGGAFNEQFF.

This clonotype is a singleton in its sample. V and J are TRBV10-3 and TRBJ2-1, with a possible D match to TRBD2 (5 bases). The V and J ends lost 7 bases and 5 bases respectively, with 12 bases between them. CDR3 length: 13 residues. CDR1 is ENHRY and CDR2 is SYGVKD in the germline V gene. The CDR3 sequence is CAITTQLDNEQFF. DNA of the CDR3: TGTGCCATCACTACCCAACTAGACAATGAGCAGTTCTTC.

The J gene is TRBJ2-1, the V gene TRBV7-2; tentative D call: TRBD1 (6 bases). Trimming took off 2 bases at V and 8 bases at J, with 13 bases between the two ends. This CDR3 is built from 14 residues. Looked up from germline, CDR1 is SGHTA and CDR2 is FQGNSA. This CDR3 reads CASSLPGGKDEQFF. CDR3 in DNA: TGTGCCAGCAGCTTACCTGGGGGCAAGGATGAGCAGTTCTTC.

The chain recombines TRBV20-1 with TRBJ2-7; TRBD1 agrees at 10 bases. CDR3 length equals 15 residues. From germline, CDR1 is DFQATT and CDR2 SNEGSKA (reference sequence). J was trimmed by 5 bases and V by 0 bases; bases with no gene match: 7. The CDR3 bases are TGCAGTGCTAGAGATCACGGGACAGGGGCAGACGAGCAGTACTTC. Protein: CSARDHGTGADEQYF.

This sequence joins TRBV29-1 and TRBJ1-1, with unresolved D. Deletions cut 3 bases from V and 0 bases from J, with 14 bases between. Germline V gene lookup returns CDR1 SQVTM and CDR2 ANQGSEA. The CDR3 has 15 amino acids. The CDR3 loop is CSVDNSYLMNTEAFF. The DNA for the CDR3 is TGCAGCGTTGATAACAGCTACTTAATGAACACTGAAGCTTTCTTT. Full variable domain (missing parts from reference TRBV29-1 and TRBJ1-1): SAVISQKPSRDICQRGTSLTIQCQVDSQVTMMFWYRQQPGQSLTLIATANQGSEATYESGFVIDKFPISRPNLTFSTLTVSNMSPEDSSIYLCSVDNSYLMNTEAFFGQGTRLTVV.

As regards this clonotype: Its ends do not fully match the called genes, so a read error is possible. V usage is TRBV29-1 and J usage is TRBJ2-2; perhaps TRBD2 as D (5 bases). This CDR3 is built from 15 residues. The germline CDR1 and CDR2 sequences are SQVTM and ANQGSEA. In DNA, the CDR3 is TGCAGCGTTGAAACCCCCGGGGTTGACACTGGGGAGCTGTTTTTT. Encoded protein: CSVETPGVDTGELFF.

This CDR3 is CASSQENEQYF. The CDR3 DNA follows: TGTGCCAGCAGCCAAGAAAATGAGCAGTACTTC. This chain uses TRBV4-2 with TRBJ2-7; D ambiguous. The CDR3 has 11 residues. Trimming pared 0 bases from V and 7 bases from J, leaving 4 bases between. CDR1 and CDR2 (germline): LGHNA, YNFKEQ.

A remark on this clonotype: At one boundary the junction diverges from the germline segment, which might be a read error. This chain links TRBV24-1 with TRBJ2-7; a possible D gene is TRBD1 (5 bases). This CDR3 is built from 15 residues. The germline V gene has CDR1 KGHDR and CDR2 SFDVKD. The CDR3 bases are TGTGCTACCAGTGACTCCGGACACCCGGACTACGAGCAGTACTTC. It is translated as CATSDSGHPDYEQYF.

This clonotype was detected only a few times. The chain couples TRBV5-1 to TRBJ2-1; D may match TRBD1 or TRBD2 (5 bases each). V was trimmed by 3 bases and J by 7 bases, leaving 14 bases between them. Germline loops: CDR1 SGHRS, CDR2 YFSETQ. This CDR3 has 14 residues. The CDR3 DNA reads TGCGCCAGCAGCTGGGACCCCCAGGTTAATGAGCAGTTCTTC. It translates to CASSWDPQVNEQFF. Based on the CDR3 plus reference TRBV5-1 and TRBJ2-1, the full variable domain is KAGVTQTPRYLIKTRGQQVTLSCSPISGHRSVSWYQQTPGQGLQFLFEYFSETQRNKGNFPGRFSGRQFSNSRSEMNVSTLELGDSALYLCASSWDPQVNEQFFGPGTRLTVL.

The chain links TRBV10-3 to TRBJ2-2; D tentatively reads TRBD1 or TRBD2 (6 bases each). The ends were cut back, 0 bases at V and 9 bases at J, with 11 bases in the middle. This CDR3 is built from 14 residues. The germline gives CDR1 ENHRY, CDR2 SYGVKD. CDR3 in DNA: TGTGCCATCAGTGAGTCGATGGGGGGCCGGGAGCTGTTTTTT. This gives the protein CAISESMGGRELFF.